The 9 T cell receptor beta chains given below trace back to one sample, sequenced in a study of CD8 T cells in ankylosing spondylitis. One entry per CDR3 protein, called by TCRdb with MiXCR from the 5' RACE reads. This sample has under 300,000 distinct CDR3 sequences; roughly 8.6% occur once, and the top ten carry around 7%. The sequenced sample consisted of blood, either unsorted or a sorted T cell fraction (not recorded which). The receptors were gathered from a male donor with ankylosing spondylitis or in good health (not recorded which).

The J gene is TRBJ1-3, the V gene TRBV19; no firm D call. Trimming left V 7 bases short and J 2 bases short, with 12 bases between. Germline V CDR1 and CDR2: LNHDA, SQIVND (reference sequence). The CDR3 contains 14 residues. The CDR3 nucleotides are TGTGCCAGTAACGAGGCAGGTACTGGAAACACCATATATTTT. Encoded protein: CASNEAGTGNTIYF.

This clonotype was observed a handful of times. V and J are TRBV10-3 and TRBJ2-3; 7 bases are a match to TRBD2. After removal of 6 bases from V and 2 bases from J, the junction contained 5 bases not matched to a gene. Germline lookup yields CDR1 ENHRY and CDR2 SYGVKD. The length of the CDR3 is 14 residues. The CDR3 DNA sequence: TGTGCCATCAGGAGGGAGCGGGACACAGATACGCAGTATTTT. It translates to CAIRRERDTDTQYF.

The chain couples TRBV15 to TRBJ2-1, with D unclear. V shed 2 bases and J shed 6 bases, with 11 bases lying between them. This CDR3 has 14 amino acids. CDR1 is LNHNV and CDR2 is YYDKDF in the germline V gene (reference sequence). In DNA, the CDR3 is TGTGCCACCAGCAGACCCCTCGGTGGCAATGAGCAGTTCTTC. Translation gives CATSRPLGGNEQFF. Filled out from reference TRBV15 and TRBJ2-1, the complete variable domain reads DAMVIQNPRYQVTQFGKPVTLSCSQTLNHNVMYWYQQKSSQAPKLLFHYYDKDFNNEADTPDNFQSRRPNTSFCFLDIRSPGLGDTAMYLCATSRPLGGNEQFFGPGTRLTVL.

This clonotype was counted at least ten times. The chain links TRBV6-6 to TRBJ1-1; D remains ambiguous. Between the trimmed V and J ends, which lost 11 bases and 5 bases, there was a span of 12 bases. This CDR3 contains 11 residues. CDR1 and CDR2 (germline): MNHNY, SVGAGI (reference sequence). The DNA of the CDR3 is TGTGCCCACTCCGGGGATACTGAAGCTTTCTTT. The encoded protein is CAHSGDTEAFF.

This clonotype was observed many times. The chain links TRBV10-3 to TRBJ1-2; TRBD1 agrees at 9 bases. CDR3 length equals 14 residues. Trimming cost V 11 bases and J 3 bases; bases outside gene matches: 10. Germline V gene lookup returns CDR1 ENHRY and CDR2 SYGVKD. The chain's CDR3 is CAVSGTGLDYGYTF. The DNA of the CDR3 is TGTGCCGTCTCCGGGACAGGGTTGGACTATGGCTACACCTTC.

CDR3 sequence (DNA): TGTGCCAGCTCGTCGGCCCCTCCCGAGCAGTACTTC. Translated, it gives CASSSAPPEQYF. V gene TRBV18 combines with J gene TRBJ2-7; the D is unclear. This CDR3 is built from 12 residues. Germline values: CDR1 KGHSH, CDR2 LQKENI. V lost 6 bases and J lost 6, with 12 bases in between. Using reference TRBV18 and TRBJ2-7 for the parts outside the CDR3, the full variable domain is NAGVMQNPRHLVRRRGQEARLRCSPMKGHSHVYWYRQLPEEGLKFMVYLQKENIIDESGMPKERFSAEFPKEGPSILRIQQVVRGDSAAYFCASSSAPPEQYFGPGTRLTVT.

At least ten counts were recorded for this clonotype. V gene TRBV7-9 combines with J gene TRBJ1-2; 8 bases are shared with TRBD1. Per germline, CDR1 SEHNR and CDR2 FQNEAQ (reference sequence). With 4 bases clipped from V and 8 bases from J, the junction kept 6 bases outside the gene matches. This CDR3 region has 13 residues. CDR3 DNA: TGTGCCAGCAGCTCAACAGGGGGAAGAGGCTACACCTTC. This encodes CASSSTGGRGYTF.

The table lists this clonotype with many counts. The CDR3 nucleotides read TGCAGCGTTGAAGATCGGGTGAACACTGAAGCTTTCTTT. Translated, it gives CSVEDRVNTEAFF. The chain links TRBV29-1 to TRBJ1-1; D unclear. V was clipped by 0 bases and J by 0 bases, with 5 bases between them. The CDR3 totals 13 residues. Germline V CDR1 and CDR2: SQVTM, ANQGSEA.

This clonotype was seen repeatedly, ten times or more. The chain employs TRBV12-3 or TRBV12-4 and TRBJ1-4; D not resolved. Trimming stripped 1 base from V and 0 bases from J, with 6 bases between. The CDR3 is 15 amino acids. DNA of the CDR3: TGTGCCAGCAGTTTAGATTGGGCAACTAATGAAAAACTGTTTTTT. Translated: CASSLDWATNEKLFF.